The clone carrying this TCR beta chain was detected ten times or more. Trimming cost V 6 bases and J 5 bases, with 14 bases left between them. There are 13 residues in the CDR3. This sample was included in a study of T cells in Graves' hyperthyroidism and ophthalmopathy. Amplification yielded TCR beta CDR3 regions, with RNA transcripts as the source. Initially, a first-round RT-PCR of the TCR CDR3 employed the HTBI primer set. TCRdb analysed the multiplex PCR reads with MiXCR anew, one entry per CDR3 protein. The sample has over 350,000 distinct CDR3 sequences; roughly 13% are singletons. The source material was blood. The chain employs TRBV12-3 or TRBV12-4 and TRBJ2-7; maybe TRBD1 (7 bases). The TCR was taken from a man aged 50-59 years with Graves' ophthalmopathy. For the CDR3, the DNA is TGTGCCAGCAGCCTGACAGGGAGGAACGAGCAGTACTTC. Translation gives CASSLTGRNEQYF.